A selection of T cell receptor beta chains follows, all from one sample in a study of shared clonotypes between healthy human individuals. The table came from immunoSEQ multiplex PCR; TCRdb's copy has only in-frame clones and leaves some out. The data contain millions of clones, about 92% of them singletons. The sequenced sample consisted of naive CD4+ T cells sorted from blood. Receptors were obtained from a man younger than 30 in good health. The CDR3 runs from the conserved cysteine through the conserved F or W. The D gene is left open where the match is weak. Clone size is shown for a subset of rows, as once, few, many or a class of expanded clone.

>-|16|TRBV7-3|-|TRBJ2-2
CASSLNGGTITGELFF
TGTGCCAGCAGCTTAAACGGGGGCACGATAACCGGGGAGCTGTTTTTT
>-|13|TRBV14|-|TRBJ2-3
CASSPYSTDTQYF
TGTGCCAGCAGCCCCTACAGCACAGATACGCAGTATTTT
>-|20|TRBV10-3|TRBD2|TRBJ2-1
CAISGTGGRLAGGSYNEQFF
TGTGCCATCAGTGGGACAGGGGGTCGACTAGCGGGAGGCTCCTACAATGAGCAGTTCTTC
>-|16|TRBV6-5|-|TRBJ1-6
CASSYSIGPLNSPLHF
TGTGCCAGCAGTTACTCGATCGGACCTCTAAATTCACCCCTCCACTTT
>-|13|TRBV15|-|TRBJ1-1
CATSTRGATEAFF
TGTGCCACCAGCACTAGGGGGGCCACTGAAGCTTTCTTT
>-|14|TRBV5-1|TRBD1|TRBJ1-2
CASSSAQGNYGYTF
TGCGCCAGCAGCTCGGCACAGGGGAACTATGGCTACACCTTC
>-|14|TRBV5-1|-|TRBJ2-5
CASSFGAPRETQYF
TGCGCCAGCAGCTTCGGGGCCCCACGGGAGACCCAGTACTTC
>-|14|TRBV30|TRBD1|TRBJ1-1
CAWTGGFGRTEAFF
TGTGCCTGGACAGGGGGCTTCGGTCGGACTGAAGCTTTCTTT
>-|16|TRBV19|TRBD1|TRBJ1-5
CASSRPDRGQNQPQHF
TGTGCCAGTAGCCGCCCGGACAGGGGACAAAATCAGCCCCAGCATTTT
>-|13|TRBV7-2|-|TRBJ1-1
CASSPTWGTEAFF
TGTGCCAGCAGCCCAACTTGGGGCACTGAAGCTTTCTTT
>-|11|TRBV19|-|TRBJ1-5
CASSIVGVQHF
TGTGCCAGTAGTATCGTAGGCGTCCAGCATTTT
>-|16|TRBV28|-|TRBJ1-4
CASSFRYRATNEKLFF
TGTGCCAGCAGTTTCCGCTACAGGGCAACTAATGAAAAACTGTTTTTT
>-|12|TRBV2|-|TRBJ2-7
CASRPDSTEQYF
TGTGCCAGCAGGCCGGACAGTACGGAGCAGTACTTC
>-|15|TRBV28|-|TRBJ2-6
CASRPHGSGANVLTF
TGTGCCAGCAGGCCCCACGGATCTGGGGCCAACGTCCTGACTTTC
>-|19|TRBV4-3|TRBD2|TRBJ2-3
CASSQDQLAGGRGTDTQYF
TGCGCCAGCAGCCAAGATCAACTAGCGGGAGGACGGGGAACAGATACGCAGTATTTT
>-|12|TRBV2|TRBD1|TRBJ2-7
CASSEGVRDRAF
TGTGCCAGCAGTGAAGGGGTTCGGGACAGGGCCTTC
>-|15|TRBV11-2|TRBD1|TRBJ1-3
CASRQTGLSGNTIYF
TGTGCCAGCAGACAGACAGGGCTGTCTGGAAACACCATATATTTT
>-|14|TRBV5-1|-|TRBJ1-5
CASSLRGEGQPQHF
TGCGCCAGCAGCTTACGAGGGGAAGGCCAGCCCCAGCATTTT
>once|13|TRBV30|TRBD1|TRBJ2-5
CAWSRDSGETQYF
TGTGCCTGGAGCCGGGACAGTGGCGAGACCCAGTACTTC
>-|16|TRBV30|TRBD2|TRBJ2-5
CAMGLAGVFDQETQYF
TGTGCCATGGGACTAGCGGGGGTTTTCGACCAAGAGACCCAGTACTTC
>-|14|TRBV27|-|TRBJ2-7
CASSLSRTGYEQYF
TGTGCCAGCAGTTTATCCAGGACGGGTTACGAGCAGTACTTC
>-|14|TRBV4-1|-|TRBJ2-7
CASSQGDIDYEQYF
TGCGCCAGCAGCCAAGGGGACATAGATTACGAGCAGTACTTC
>-|15|TRBV9|-|TRBJ2-3
CASTDRDRFTDTQYF
TGTGCCAGCACTGATAGAGACAGATTCACAGATACGCAGTATTTT
>-|16|TRBV18|TRBD1|TRBJ2-7
CASSQIGQAYSYEQYF
TGTGCCAGCTCACAAATAGGACAGGCGTACTCCTACGAGCAGTACTTC
>-|14|TRBV7-3|TRBD1|TRBJ2-3
CASSRDRYTDTQYF
TGTGCCAGCAGCCGGGACAGATATACAGATACGCAGTATTTT
>-|15|TRBV6-5|TRBD1|TRBJ2-6
CASSSDRVGANVLTF
TGTGCCAGCAGTTCGGACAGGGTCGGGGCCAACGTCCTGACTTTC
>-|16|TRBV6-5|TRBD2|TRBJ2-7
CASSYSYPSGRGEQYF
TGTGCCAGCAGTTACTCGTATCCTAGCGGGAGGGGAGAGCAGTACTTC
>once|17|TRBV18|-|TRBJ1-3
CASSPPGGPSSGNTIYF
TGTGCCAGCTCACCACCTGGGGGGCCGAGCTCTGGAAACACCATATATTTT
>-|14|TRBV6-5|TRBD2|TRBJ2-5
CASSYSGGSETQYF
TGTGCCAGCAGTTATAGCGGGGGATCAGAGACCCAGTACTTC
>-|14|TRBV6-1|-|TRBJ1-1
CASSPRAIWTEAFF
TGTGCCAGCAGTCCGAGGGCGATATGGACTGAAGCTTTCTTT
>-|14|TRBV19|-|TRBJ2-3
CASSIDSSTDTQYF
TGTGCCAGTAGTATCGACTCCTCCACAGATACGCAGTATTTT
>-|16|TRBV5-3|TRBD1|TRBJ1-1
CARSLEGQGLNTEAFF
TGTGCCAGAAGCTTGGAGGGACAGGGGTTGAACACTGAAGCTTTCTTT
>-|13|TRBV6-5|TRBD1|TRBJ2-3
CASSPGQGGTQYF
TGTGCCAGCAGTCCGGGACAGGGCGGTACGCAGTATTTT
>-|13|TRBV6-1|-|TRBJ1-2
CASSEAQDRGYTF
TGTGCCAGCAGTGAAGCTCAGGACCGTGGCTACACCTTC
>-|13|TRBV5-1|-|TRBJ1-1
CASSTTGNTEAFF
TGCGCCAGCAGCACGACAGGGAACACTGAAGCTTTCTTT
>-|16|TRBV10-3|TRBD2|TRBJ2-3
CAISDPGLLVTDTQYF
TGTGCCATCAGTGACCCGGGACTACTCGTCACAGATACGCAGTATTTT
>-|16|TRBV7-3|TRBD1|TRBJ1-2
CASSPSGTGVRYGYTF
TGTGCCAGCAGCCCATCAGGGACAGGGGTCCGCTATGGCTACACCTTC
>once|14|TRBV4-3|TRBD1|TRBJ2-7
CASSQRQGAYEQYF
TGCGCCAGCAGCCAAAGACAGGGGGCTTACGAGCAGTACTTC
>-|15|TRBV18|TRBD1|TRBJ1-4
CASSPPGQSNEKLFF
TGTGCCAGCTCACCACCGGGACAGTCTAATGAAAAACTGTTTTTT